This is a list of T cell receptor beta chains from one sample in a study of early T cells in non-severe SARS-CoV-2 infection. TCRdb used MiXCR to reprocess the 5' RACE reads, holding one entry per CDR3 protein. Altogether about 70,000 distinct CDR3 sequences are present, approximately 13% being singletons, with the ten largest covering around 1.3%. The sequenced material came from whole blood. These receptors were taken from an adult who was a healthcare worker with PCR-confirmed SARS-CoV-2 infection or an uninfected control (not recorded which). Both conserved end residues are part of each CDR3. The D gene is left open where the match is weak. Only some rows state a clone size, as once, few, many or a class for expanded clones.

size	D	V	length	J	DNA	CDR3
NA	NA	TRBV7-2	13	TRBJ1-1	TGTGCCAGCAGCCTCAGGCAGAACACTGAAGCTTTCTTT	CASSLRQNTEAFF
once	TRBD1	TRBV5-1	17	TRBJ2-2	TGCGCCAGCACCAAGGACCCAGGGGGCGCTAACACCGGGGAGCTGTTTTTT	CASTKDPGGANTGELFF
many	NA	TRBV27	18	TRBJ2-1	TGTGCCAGCAGTTTATGGGGGCGGGGGCGGCTCCGCTACAATGAGCAGTTCTTC	CASSLWGRGRLRYNEQFF
few	NA	TRBV21-1	12	TRBJ1-1	TGTGCCAGCAGCTGTCGGAACACTGAAGCTTTCTTT	CASSCRNTEAFF
NA	TRBD2	TRBV20-1	15	TRBJ2-1	TGCAGTGCTAGAGAGGGACTAGCGCTTTACAATGAGCAGTTCTTC	CSAREGLALYNEQFF
many	TRBD1	TRBV7-2	14	TRBJ2-5	TGTGCCAGCAGCGACCCAGACAGGGGCGAGACCCAGTACTTC	CASSDPDRGETQYF
NA	TRBD2	TRBV28	15	TRBJ2-7	TGTGCCAGCAGTAGGGGACTAGAGGGGCGCTACGAGCAGTACTTC	CASSRGLEGRYEQYF
many	TRBD2	TRBV20-1	16	TRBJ2-1	TGCAGTGCTAGAGAGACGACTAGCGGGAGTGCTTGGGAGCAGTTCTTC	CSARETTSGSAWEQFF
NA	TRBD1	TRBV7-2	13	TRBJ1-1	TGTGCCAGCCTGGTTGCAGGGGGGAAGAAAGCTTTCTTT	CASLVAGGKKAFF
many	NA	TRBV9	14	TRBJ1-1	TGTGTCAGCAGCCCTTCAGGGGACTACACTGAAGCTTTCTTT	CVSSPSGDYTEAFF
many	NA	TRBV2	16	TRBJ1-4	TGTGCCAGCAGTGAAGCACCGACGGCCGCCAGTGAAAAACTGTTTTTT	CASSEAPTAASEKLFF
NA	TRBD1	TRBV5-1	15	TRBJ1-1	TGCGCCAGCAGCATGGGACAGGGGCCACCCCTGGGTGCTTTCTTT	CASSMGQGPPLGAFF
NA	TRBD2	TRBV28	16	TRBJ2-1	TGTGCCAGCAATGGACTAGCGGCGATCTCCTACAATGAGCAGTTCTTC	CASNGLAAISYNEQFF
many	NA	TRBV29-1	12	TRBJ1-5	TGCAGCGTTGTTTCAGAAAATCAGCCCCAGCATTTT	CSVVSENQPQHF
NA	NA	TRBV7-2	13	TRBJ1-1	TGTGCCAGCAGCGTGCCCCCGAACACTGAAGCTTTCTTT	CASSVPPNTEAFF
many	TRBD2	TRBV9	14	TRBJ2-7	TGTGCCAGCAGCGTAGAACTAGCGACAATGGAGCAGTACTTC	CASSVELATMEQYF
many	NA	TRBV10-2	12	TRBJ1-6	TGCGCCAGCAGTGAGAATAATTCACCCCTCCACTTT	CASSENNSPLHF
NA	NA	TRBV14	13	TRBJ2-1	TGTGCCAGCCGGGACACCAACTACAATGAGCAGTTCTTC	CASRDTNYNEQFF
many	NA	TRBV18	13	TRBJ2-5	TGTGCCAGCTCTCTGGGTCCCCAAGAGACCCAGTACTTC	CASSLGPQETQYF
many	NA	TRBV28	14	TRBJ2-4	TGTGCCAGCAGTGCACAGGGAGCCAAAAACATTCAGTACTTC	CASSAQGAKNIQYF
many	NA	TRBV7-2	13	TRBJ2-5	TGTGCCAGCAGCATAGGCTTCCAAGAGACCCAGTACTTC	CASSIGFQETQYF
few	NA	TRBV29-1	12	TRBJ2-7	TGCAGCGTTGAAGGGACATCATACGAGCAGTACTTC	CSVEGTSYEQYF
medium-sized	NA	TRBV24-1	13	TRBJ2-1	TGTGCCACCAGTGATCCTAATTACAATGAGCAGTTCTTC	CATSDPNYNEQFF
few	NA	TRBV27	16	TRBJ2-5	TGTGCCAGCAGCCGGTCGAGCGGTTTCCTTGGAGAGACCCAGTACTTC	CASSRSSGFLGETQYF
many	NA	TRBV27	15	TRBJ2-7	TGTGCCAGCAGTTTAAAACGGGGGAGCTCCTACGAGCAGTACTTC	CASSLKRGSSYEQYF
many	NA	TRBV24-1	14	TRBJ1-1	TGTGCCACCGATACCGGGACTGGGGGGACTGAAGCTTTCTTT	CATDTGTGGTEAFF
few	TRBD1	TRBV29-1	14	TRBJ2-7	TGCAGCGTTGAATCCGGGACAGGAACCTACGAGCAGTACTTC	CSVESGTGTYEQYF
few	TRBD2	TRBV28	14	TRBJ2-3	TGTGCCAGCAGTTTCCACGGGACTAGTCCCACGCAGTATTTT	CASSFHGTSPTQYF
many	TRBD1	TRBV6-2/TRBV6-3	11	TRBJ2-5	TGTGCCAGCACACAGGGGGAGACCCAGTACTTC	CASTQGETQYF